This T cell receptor beta chain comes out of a study of OX40 agonist ivuxolimab in advanced cancers. As for the study in general: At 0.01 to 10 mg/kg, ivuxolimab was administered intravenously to patients every 2 weeks. Broader study findings: Mean expanded clone counts were higher in CD8+ than CD4+ T cells.

This clone was observed a handful of times. Antigen specificity is unknown. The CDR3 is 16 amino acids. The trim removed 2 bases at V and 5 bases at J, leaving 6 bases unmatched. CDR1 and CDR2 from the germline V gene are MDHEN and SYDVKM. The repertoire was sequenced with immunoSEQ multiplex PCR; TCRdb's copy has only in-frame clones and lacks some. The sample lists 80,000 to 100,000 clones; 93% were seen once. Systemic immunosuppression or a history of autoimmune disease excluded patients. The rearrangement uses TRBV28 and TRBJ1-5, with 10 bases aligning to TRBD1. The sequence was obtained from an adult with an advanced solid tumor such as melanoma, head and neck, liver or kidney cancer. The specimen was CD4+ or CD8+ T cells sorted from blood, collected in a trial of the OX40 agonist ivuxolimab. CDR3 sequence (DNA): TGTGCCAGCAGTTTACTGATCGGGACAGGGGATCAGCCCCAGCATTTT. Translated: CASSLLIGTGDQPQHF.